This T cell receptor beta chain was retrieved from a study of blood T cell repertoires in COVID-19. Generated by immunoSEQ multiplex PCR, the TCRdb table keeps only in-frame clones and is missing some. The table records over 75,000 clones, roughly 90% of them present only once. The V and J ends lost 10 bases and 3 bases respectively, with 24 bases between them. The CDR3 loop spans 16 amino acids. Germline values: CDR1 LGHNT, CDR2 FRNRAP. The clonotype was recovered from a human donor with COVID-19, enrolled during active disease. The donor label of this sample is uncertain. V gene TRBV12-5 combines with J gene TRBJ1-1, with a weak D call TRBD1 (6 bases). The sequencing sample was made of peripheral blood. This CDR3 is CANGPQIGGQDTEAFF. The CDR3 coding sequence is TGTGCTAATGGACCCCAGATCGGGGGGCAAGACACTGAAGCTTTCTTT.